The sample holds a few counts of the clone carrying this T cell receptor beta chain. Its specificity is unknown. These data originate in a study of post-analysis software for immune sequencing data. Tagging with unique molecular identifiers was a feature of the TCR beta cDNA libraries. From the PCR reads, TCRdb called clonotypes with MiXCR, one entry per CDR3 protein. Found here are fewer than 850,000 distinct CDR3 sequences, roughly 27% of them singletons; the top ten hold 0.55% to 0.65%. Trimming took off 8 bases at V and 5 bases at J, with 7 bases between the two ends. The germline V gene has CDR1 SQVTM and CDR2 ANQGSEA. This CDR3 contains 10 residues. Study-wide findings and caveats: Comparison of patients with controls showed five TRBV segments more frequent in patients, TRBV5-6, TRBV5-1 and TRBV20-1 among them.

Source material: blood. The chain couples TRBV29-1 to TRBJ2-1; no clear D. The clonotype originates from a girl aged 10 to 17 with multiple sclerosis. The CDR3 bases are TGCAGCACCGCGAACAATGAGCAGTTCTTC. Protein sequence: CSTANNEQFF.